The 15 T cell receptor beta chains below come from one sample, sequenced in a study of early T cells in non-severe SARS-CoV-2 infection. TCRdb recomputed calls from the 5' RACE reads with MiXCR, one row per CDR3 protein. The table has about 99,000 distinct CDR3 sequences, approximately 16% seen once. The sequencing input was whole blood. All receptors derive from an adult who was a healthcare worker with PCR-confirmed SARS-CoV-2 infection or an uninfected control (not recorded which).

This clonotype has just a few counts. This chain links TRBV6-2 or TRBV6-3 with TRBJ2-2; perhaps TRBD1 as D (6 bases). V lost 10 bases to trimming and J lost 0 bases, with 12 bases between them. The CDR3 contains 14 residues. Germline CDR1 and CDR2: MNHEY and SVGEGT. CDR3 nucleotide sequence: TGTGCCACAAGGGGGTGGGCGAACACCGGGGAGCTGTTTTTT. Translation gives CATRGWANTGELFF.

Concerning this clonotype itself: One end of the junction varies from germline; a read error may be responsible. The CDR3 DNA follows: TGCGCCTGCAGCCAAGATTATGGCGGGCTTGTCGAGCAGTACTTC. Amino acid sequence: CACSQDYGGLVEQYF. The V gene is TRBV4-3, the J gene TRBJ2-7, with D possibly TRBD2 on 5 matching bases. The CDR3 runs 15 residues. Germline CDR1 LGHNA, CDR2 YSLEER.

This clonotype was seen repeatedly, ten times or more. This chain joins TRBV13 and TRBJ2-7, with D perhaps matching TRBD1 (7 bases). With 5 bases removed from V and 5 bases from J, the gap between germline ends came to 16 bases. Per germline, CDR1 PRHDT and CDR2 FYEKMQ (reference sequence). This CDR3 comprises 14 residues. The CDR3 sequence is CASSPPRGADEQYF. For the CDR3, the DNA is TGTGCCAGCAGCCCGCCCAGGGGGGCGGACGAGCAGTACTTC.

There are a few counts of this clonotype. The V gene is TRBV11-2, the J gene TRBJ2-3; 14 bases line up with TRBD2. This CDR3 is built from 17 residues. V shed 4 bases and J 2 bases; nucleotides not matched to a gene: 5. The V gene's germline CDR1 is SGHAT and CDR2 FQNNGV. Here the CDR3 reads CASSSRGLAGDTDTQYF. Written as DNA, the CDR3 is TGTGCCAGCAGCTCGCGGGGACTAGCGGGGGACACAGATACGCAGTATTTT.

There are a few counts of this clonotype. The chain employs TRBV4-3 and TRBJ2-1, with 11 bases lining up with TRBD2. The CDR3 consists of 17 residues. The germline CDR1 and CDR2 sequences are LGHNA and YSLEER. V shed 2 bases and J 10 bases; nucleotides not matched to a gene: 13. CDR3 loop: CASSQYKTSGRSEEQFF. CDR3 bases: TGCGCCAGCAGCCAATATAAAACTAGCGGGAGATCGGAAGAGCAGTTCTTC.

This clonotype was found a few times. The genes are TRBV20-1 and TRBJ1-2, with 9 bases that match TRBD1. This CDR3 is built from 12 residues. Germline CDR1 is DFQATT and CDR2 is SNEGSKA (reference sequence). Unmatched junction bases numbered 7, after V lost 6 bases and J lost 8 bases. CDR3 region: CSALGQGRGYTF. CDR3 coding DNA: TGCAGTGCCCTAGGACAGGGGCGAGGCTACACCTTC.

The J gene is TRBJ1-2, the V gene TRBV28; D uncertain. From germline, CDR1 is MDHEN and CDR2 SYDVKM. The CDR3 runs to 14 residues. The V and J ends lost 5 bases and 0 bases respectively, with 10 bases between them. CDR3 bases: TGTGCCAGCAGTCCCGGATCAGCTAACTATGGCTACACCTTC. Its translation is CASSPGSANYGYTF.

This clonotype has a handful of counts. This chain uses TRBV12-3 or TRBV12-4 with TRBJ2-7, with D perhaps matching TRBD1 (5 bases). This CDR3 is 12 amino acids long. Trimming cost V 7 bases and J 5 bases, with 12 bases left between them. The CDR3 DNA follows: TGTGCCAGCACGACGCAAGGGGACGAGCAGTACTTC. Its translation: CASTTQGDEQYF.

This clonotype came up a few times. This chain connects TRBV4-1 to TRBJ2-7; 13 bases align to TRBD2. Germline values: CDR1 MGHRA, CDR2 YSYEKL. The junction had 2 bases not matched to a gene; V was cut back by 5 bases and J by 4 bases. The length of the CDR3 is 14 residues. For the CDR3, the DNA is TGCGCCAGCAGCTGGACTAGCGGGAGTTACGAGCAGTACTTC. Translating gives CASSWTSGSYEQYF.

The J gene is TRBJ2-3, the V gene TRBV6-5, with 8 bases fitting TRBD1. The CDR3 totals 14 residues. J was trimmed by 3 bases and V by 6 bases; bases with no gene match: 5. CDR1 and CDR2 from the germline V gene are MNHEY and SVGAGI. The CDR3 spells CASSRTGGTDTQYF. DNA for the CDR3: TGTGCCAGCAGCCGCACAGGGGGGACAGATACGCAGTATTTT.

This clonotype was found a few times. This chain connects TRBV5-6 to TRBJ2-7, with 9 bases that match TRBD1. The CDR3 spans 16 residues. J lost 3 bases, V lost 4 bases, and 11 bases had no gene match. Germline V gene lookup returns CDR1 SGHDT and CDR2 YYEEEE. CDR3 sequence reads: CASSRRTGTGIYEQYF. DNA for the CDR3: TGTGCCAGCAGCCGTAGGACCGGGACAGGGATCTACGAGCAGTACTTC.

This chain connects TRBV6-6 to TRBJ2-1; D unresolved. CDR1 and CDR2 from the germline V gene are MNHNY and SVGAGI (reference sequence). This CDR3 spans 12 amino acids. Trimming cost V 5 bases and J 9 bases, with 11 bases left between them. The CDR3 reads CASSPRSGEQFF. In nucleotides, the CDR3 is TGTGCCAGCAGTCCCCGCTCGGGTGAGCAGTTCTTC.

The chain has TRBV12-3 or TRBV12-4 and TRBJ2-1; TRBD1 matches at 11 bases. This CDR3 contains 16 residues. V lost 7 bases, J lost 6 bases, and 11 bases stayed unmatched. Here the CDR3 reads CASTTAPGQGGNEQFF. DNA for the CDR3: TGTGCCAGCACCACCGCCCCGGGACAGGGGGGCAATGAGCAGTTCTTC.

V gene TRBV7-2 combines with J gene TRBJ2-7; 13 positions match TRBD2. The CDR3 covers 14 residues. Per the germline V gene, CDR1 is SGHTA and CDR2 is FQGNSA. Germline trimming cut 5 bases from V and 3 bases from J; bases unmatched to any gene: 1. CDR3: CASSRLAGGYEQYF. The CDR3 nucleotides are TGTGCCAGCAGCCGACTAGCGGGAGGCTACGAGCAGTACTTC.

Only a few counts were recorded for this clonotype. The chain couples TRBV5-6 to TRBJ2-5; D possibly matches TRBD1 or TRBD2 (6 bases each). V lost 4 bases to trimming and J lost 1 base, with 11 bases between them. Looked up from germline, CDR1 is SGHDT and CDR2 is YYEEEE. CDR3 length equals 14 residues. Written as DNA, the CDR3 is TGTGCCAGCAGCCTCGGGGGCGCCCAAGAGACCCAGTACTTC. Protein product: CASSLGGAQETQYF.